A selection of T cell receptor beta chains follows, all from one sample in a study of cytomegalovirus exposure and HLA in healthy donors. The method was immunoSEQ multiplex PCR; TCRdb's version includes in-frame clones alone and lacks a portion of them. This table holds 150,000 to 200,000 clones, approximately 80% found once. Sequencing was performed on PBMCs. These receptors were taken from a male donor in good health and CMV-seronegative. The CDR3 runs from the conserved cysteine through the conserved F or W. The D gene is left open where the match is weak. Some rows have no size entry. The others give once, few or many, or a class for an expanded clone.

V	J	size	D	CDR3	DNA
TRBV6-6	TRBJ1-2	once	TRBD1	CASSYGTGASGYTF	TGTGCCAGCAGTTACGGGACAGGGGCAAGTGGCTACACCTTC
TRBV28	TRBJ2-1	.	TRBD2	CASSLFRSSGYNEQFF	TGTGCCAGCAGTTTATTCCGGTCTAGCGGCTACAATGAGCAGTTCTTC
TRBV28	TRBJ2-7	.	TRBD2	CTSSSGLAGSYEQYF	TGTACCAGCAGTTCGGGACTAGCGGGTTCCTACGAGCAGTACTTC
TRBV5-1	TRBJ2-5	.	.	CASSLAGSRQETQYF	TGCGCCAGCAGCTTGGCCGGGAGCCGACAAGAGACCCAGTACTTC
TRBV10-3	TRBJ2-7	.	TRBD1	CAISGTGQSLYEQYF	TGTGCCATCAGTGGGACGGGACAGAGCCTCTACGAGCAGTACTTC
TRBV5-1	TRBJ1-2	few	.	CASSLDALGGYTF	TGCGCCAGCAGCTTGGACGCTCTCGGGGGCTACACCTTC
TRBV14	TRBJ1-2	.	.	CASSQGGGGYGYTF	TGTGCCAGCAGCCAAGGGGGGGGTGGCTATGGCTACACCTTC
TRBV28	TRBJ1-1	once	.	CASRQGSSRRTEAFF	TGTGCCAGCAGACAGGGTAGTTCTAGAAGGACTGAAGCTTTCTTT
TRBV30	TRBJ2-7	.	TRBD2	CAWSVPGGVGSF	TGTGCCTGGAGTGTACCGGGAGGAGTTGGGAGCTTC
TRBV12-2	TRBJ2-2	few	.	CASRSSGQAGTGELFF	TGTGCAAGTCGCTCAAGCGGGCAGGCCGGGACCGGGGAGCTGTTTTTT
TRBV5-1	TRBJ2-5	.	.	CASSLDYSEVETQYF	TGCGCCAGCAGCTTGGACTATTCGGAAGTCGAGACCCAGTACTTC
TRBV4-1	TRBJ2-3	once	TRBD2	CASSKDGGLAGGTDTQYF	TGCGCCAGCAGCAAAGATGGTGGACTAGCGGGAGGGACAGATACGCAGTATTTT
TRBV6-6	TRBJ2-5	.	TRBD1	CASSYRGQGTETQYF	TGTGCCAGCAGTTACAGGGGACAGGGGACAGAGACCCAGTACTTC
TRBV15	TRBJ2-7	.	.	CATSRDTYEQYF	TGTGCCACCAGCAGAGATACTTACGAGCAGTACTTC
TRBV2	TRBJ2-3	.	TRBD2	CASTPPGRRLAGKADTQYF	TGTGCCAGCACCCCCCCCGGACGGAGACTAGCGGGGAAGGCAGATACGCAGTATTTT
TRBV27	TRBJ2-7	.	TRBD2	CASSLFLPGLASSYEQYF	TGTGCCAGCAGTTTATTCCTTCCGGGACTAGCGAGCTCCTACGAGCAGTACTTC
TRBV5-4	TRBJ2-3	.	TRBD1	CASSRQGADTQYF	TGTGCCAGCAGCAGACAGGGGGCGGATACGCAGTATTTT
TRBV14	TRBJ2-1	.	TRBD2	CASSPGTSRERNEQFF	TGTGCCAGCAGTCCCGGGACTAGTCGGGAGAGAAACGAGCAGTTCTTC
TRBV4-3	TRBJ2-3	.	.	CASSQDTFYTDTQYF	TGCGCCAGCAGCCAAGATACCTTCTACACAGATACGCAGTATTTT
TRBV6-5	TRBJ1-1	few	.	CASSYRGGRDTEAFF	TGTGCCAGCAGTTACAGGGGCGGTAGGGACACTGAAGCTTTCTTT
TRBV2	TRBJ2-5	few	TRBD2	CASQRERQETQYF	TGTGCCAGCCAGCGGGAAAGACAAGAGACCCAGTACTTC
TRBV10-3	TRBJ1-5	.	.	CAISEGTGLKSNQPQHF	TGTGCCATCAGTGAGGGAACAGGGTTGAAAAGCAATCAGCCCCAGCATTTT
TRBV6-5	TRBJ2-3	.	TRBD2	CASSYLTSGSTDTQYF	TGTGCCAGCAGTTATCTAACTAGCGGTTCCACAGATACGCAGTATTTT
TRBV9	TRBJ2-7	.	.	CASSVAGGPSYEQYF	TGTGCCAGCAGCGTAGCTGGAGGTCCATCCTACGAGCAGTACTTC
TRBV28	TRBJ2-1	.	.	CASSVGVYEQFF	TGTGCCAGCAGTGTAGGGGTCTATGAGCAGTTCTTC
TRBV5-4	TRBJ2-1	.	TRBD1	CASSWDRGGYEQFF	TGTGCCAGCAGCTGGGACAGGGGTGGGTATGAGCAGTTCTTC
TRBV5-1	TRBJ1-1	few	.	CASSLGQGITEAFF	TGCGCCAGCAGCTTGGGGCAGGGGATCACTGAAGCTTTCTTT
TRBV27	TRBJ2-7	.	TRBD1	CASSTDRGDEQYF	TGTGCCAGCAGTACGGACAGGGGGGACGAGCAGTACTTC
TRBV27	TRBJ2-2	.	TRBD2	CASSSFSGVDTGELFF	TGTGCCAGCAGCAGTTTTAGCGGGGTTGACACCGGGGAGCTGTTTTTT
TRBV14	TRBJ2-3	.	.	CASSQENFRDTQYF	TGTGCCAGCAGCCAAGAAAACTTCCGAGATACGCAGTATTTT
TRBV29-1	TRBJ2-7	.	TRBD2	CSAGLDNEQYF	TGCAGCGCGGGACTAGATAACGAGCAGTACTTC
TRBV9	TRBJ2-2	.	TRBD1	CASSDRQGGELFF	TGTGCCAGCAGCGACCGACAGGGCGGGGAGCTGTTTTTT
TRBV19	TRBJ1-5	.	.	CASSRTWEEGNQPQHF	TGTGCCAGTAGTAGAACTTGGGAGGAGGGCAATCAGCCCCAGCATTTT
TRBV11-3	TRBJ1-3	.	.	CASSTGQSASGNTIYF	TGTGCCAGCAGCACCGGACAGTCTGCCTCTGGAAACACCATATATTTT
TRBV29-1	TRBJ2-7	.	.	CSVEDRRQRFREQYF	TGCAGCGTTGAAGATCGCAGACAGAGATTTCGCGAGCAGTACTTC